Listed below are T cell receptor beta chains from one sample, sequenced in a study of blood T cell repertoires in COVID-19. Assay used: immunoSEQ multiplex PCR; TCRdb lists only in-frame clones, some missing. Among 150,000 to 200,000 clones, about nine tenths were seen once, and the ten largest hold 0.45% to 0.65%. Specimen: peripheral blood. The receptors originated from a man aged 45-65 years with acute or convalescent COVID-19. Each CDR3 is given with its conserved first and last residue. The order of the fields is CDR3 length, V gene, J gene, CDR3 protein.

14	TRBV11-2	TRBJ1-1	CASSSGQNLVEAFF
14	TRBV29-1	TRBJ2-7	CSVTSGTGRNEQYF
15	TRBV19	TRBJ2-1	CASTPRLAPYNEQFF
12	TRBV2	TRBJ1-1	CAVGGGNTEAFF
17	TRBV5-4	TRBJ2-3	CASSSGRSGGAADTQYF
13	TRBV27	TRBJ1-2	CASSRASSKGYTF
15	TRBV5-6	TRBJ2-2	CASTFQGNGPGELFF
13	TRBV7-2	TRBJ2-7	CASGLAGGYEQYF
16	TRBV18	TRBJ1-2	CASSPGQGAPGWGYTF
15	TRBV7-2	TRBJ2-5	CASSPEAGLPRAQYF
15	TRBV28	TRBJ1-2	CASSSQGPDNYGYTF
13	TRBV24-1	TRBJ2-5	CATSWGGQETQYF
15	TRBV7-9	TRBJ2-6	CASSLSRTGANVLTF
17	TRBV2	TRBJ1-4	CASSEWEGQVANEKLFF
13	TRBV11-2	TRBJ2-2	CASSYRDSGELFF
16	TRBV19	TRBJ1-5	CASSPRDRGRFQPQHF
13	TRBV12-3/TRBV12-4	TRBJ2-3	CASTPGLQFRSDF
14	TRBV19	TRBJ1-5	CATDRGVSNQPQHF
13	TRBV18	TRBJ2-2	CASSPRHTGELFF
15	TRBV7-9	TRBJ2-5	CAIKGGIGAEETQYF
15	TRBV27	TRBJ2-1	CASSLGSSAYNEQFF
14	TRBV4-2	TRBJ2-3	CASSQAGGPDTQYF
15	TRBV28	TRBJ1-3	CASSRARDSGNTIYF
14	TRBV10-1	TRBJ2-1	CASSAGTINNEQFF